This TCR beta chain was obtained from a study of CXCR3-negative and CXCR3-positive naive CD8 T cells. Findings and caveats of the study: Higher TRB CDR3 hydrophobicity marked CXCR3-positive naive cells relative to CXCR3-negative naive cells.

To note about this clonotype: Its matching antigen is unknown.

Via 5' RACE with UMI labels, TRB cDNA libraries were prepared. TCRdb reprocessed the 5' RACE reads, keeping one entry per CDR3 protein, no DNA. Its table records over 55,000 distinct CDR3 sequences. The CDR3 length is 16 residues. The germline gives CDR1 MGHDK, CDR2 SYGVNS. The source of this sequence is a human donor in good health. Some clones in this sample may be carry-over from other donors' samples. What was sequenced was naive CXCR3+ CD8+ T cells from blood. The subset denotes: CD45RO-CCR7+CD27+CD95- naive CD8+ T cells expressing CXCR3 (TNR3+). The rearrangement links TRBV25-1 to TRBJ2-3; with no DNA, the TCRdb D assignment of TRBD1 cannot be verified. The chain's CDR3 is CASSESAGGAADTQYF.